This T cell receptor (beta chain) was observed in a study of TIL therapy for anti-PD-1-resistant metastatic lung cancer. Noted time point: pre-treatment sample, taken before nivolumab and TIL therapy. The CDR3 runs to 14 residues. Per the germline V gene, CDR1 is SQVTM and CDR2 is ANQGSEA. V lost 6 bases and J lost 0; bases outside the gene matches: 7. Sequencing used immunoSEQ v3. The data were produced by immunoSEQ multiplex PCR, yet TCRdb's version contains in-frame clones alone and is incomplete. The sample yields about 46,000 clones, 65% to 90% seen once. The starting material was blood, obtained at baseline. The V call is TRBV29-1, the J call TRBJ1-1, with 7 positions matching TRBD1. The receptor was isolated from a person aged 25-85 years with non-small cell lung cancer. CDR3 residues: CSVRQTGMNTEAFF. The CDR3 DNA follows: TGCAGCGTCCGCCAGACAGGGATGAACACTGAAGCTTTCTTT.